Presented here are 31 T cell receptor beta chains from one specimen sequenced in a study of blood T cell repertoires in COVID-19. Repertoires were generated with immunoSEQ multiplex PCR, while TCRdb's copy carries only in-frame clones and drops some. The table lists around 130,000 clones, approximately 87% of them singletons. Sample: peripheral blood. These receptors all stem from a woman aged 50 to 65 with acute or convalescent COVID-19.

This rearrangement joins TRBV10-3 to TRBJ2-6; 8 bases map to TRBD1. The CDR3 loop spans 16 amino acids. V dropped 9 bases and J dropped 4; count of bases not matched to a gene: 11. CDR1 is ENHRY and CDR2 is SYGVKD in the germline V gene. CDR3 bases: TGTGCCATTCAGGGACAGGAGGAGGCCGGGGCCAACGTCCTGACTTTC. Translation: CAIQGQEEAGANVLTF.

The chain combines TRBV30 with TRBJ1-1; D possibly corresponds to TRBD1 (6 bases). CDR1 and CDR2 from the germline V gene are GTSNPN and SVGIG (reference sequence). The CDR3 covers 17 residues. Trimming shortened V by 2 bases and J by 3 bases, and 22 bases separated the two germline ends. The CDR3 sequence is CAWSRSVKGGGHTEAFF. The CDR3 coding sequence is TGTGCCTGGAGTAGATCAGTGAAAGGGGGGGGGCACACTGAAGCTTTCTTT.

The CDR3 sequence: CASSAFDRGLETQYF. CDR3 DNA sequence: TGTGCCAGCAGCGCGTTCGACAGGGGGCTCGAGACCCAGTACTTC. This chain links TRBV9 with TRBJ2-5; TRBD1 agrees at 10 bases. The junction had 7 bases not matched to a gene; V was cut back by 3 bases and J by 5 bases. Germline CDR1 SGDLS, CDR2 YYNGEE. The CDR3 extends over 15 amino acids.

The V gene is TRBV18, the J gene TRBJ2-7, with 7 bases that match TRBD1. Losses at the gene ends were 1 base for V and 6 bases for J; bases not matched to a gene: 9. Germline V gene data show CDR1 as KGHSH and CDR2 as LQKENI. The CDR3 is 15 amino acids. The CDR3 loop reads CASSPLGQYIGEQYF. The DNA of the CDR3 is TGTGCCAGCTCACCACTGGGACAGTATATCGGCGAGCAGTACTTC. The full variable domain, completed using reference TRBV18 and TRBJ2-7, is NAGVMQNPRHLVRRRGQEARLRCSPMKGHSHVYWYRQLPEEGLKFMVYLQKENIIDESGMPKERFSAEFPKEGPSILRIQQVVRGDSAAYFCASSPLGQYIGEQYFGPGTRLTVT.

The chain is built from TRBV7-9 and TRBJ1-2; 8 nucleotides match TRBD1. The CDR3 totals 14 residues. Germline CDR1 and CDR2: SEHNR and FQNEAQ (reference sequence). V trimming: 5 bases; J trimming: 7 bases; junction bases outside the gene matches: 9. CDR3 in amino acids: CASSLDRGRAGYTF. CDR3 DNA sequence: TGTGCCAGCAGCCTTGACAGGGGTCGTGCTGGCTACACCTTC.

The chain uses TRBV9 and TRBJ1-4, with 7 bases lining up with TRBD1. V shed 5 bases and J 7 bases; nucleotides not matched to a gene: 14. From germline, CDR1 is SGDLS and CDR2 YYNGEE. The CDR3 is 16 residues long. The DNA for the CDR3 is TGTGCCAGCAGAGGGGACAGTCCAACCGAAGGTGAAAAACTGTTTTTT. Translated, it gives CASRGDSPTEGEKLFF.

V and J are TRBV4-3 and TRBJ1-4; D is possibly TRBD1 (6 bases). Germline V gene data show CDR1 as LGHNA and CDR2 as YSLEER. Trimming cost V 4 bases and J 7 bases, with 16 bases left between them. CDR3 length equals 15 residues. In DNA, the CDR3 is TGCGCCAGCAGCCCCGCGACAGGCCGGACTGAAAAACTGTTTTTT. Its protein product is CASSPATGRTEKLFF.

The V gene is TRBV27, the J gene TRBJ2-1; D remains ambiguous. In germline, CDR1 is MNHEY, CDR2 SMNVEV (reference sequence). The V end was cut by 6 bases, the J end by 7 bases, with 13 bases between. CDR3 size: 13 residues. The CDR3 nucleotides are TGTGCCAGCAGCTCCTACCTTTTGAATGAGCAGTTCTTC. It specifies CASSSYLLNEQFF.

V gene TRBV10-3 combines with J gene TRBJ2-5; TRBD2 matches at 7 bases. The CDR3 has 17 residues. Germline CDR1 ENHRY, CDR2 SYGVKD. Germline trimming cut 5 bases from V and 2 bases from J; bases unmatched to any gene: 14. The CDR3 nucleotides are TGTGCCATCAGTAGCGATTGGCCTAGCGGAGAACAAGAGACCCAGTACTTC. The encoded protein is CAISSDWPSGEQETQYF.

In this sample, this clone turned up a few times. The rearrangement uses TRBV28 and TRBJ2-1; 7 nucleotides align to TRBD1. CDR1 is MDHEN and CDR2 is SYDVKM in the germline V gene. The CDR3 is made up of 13 amino acids. Trimming removed 6 bases from V and 5 bases from J; junction bases left unmatched: 4. The CDR3 region is CASRRGQDNEQFF. Written as DNA, the CDR3 is TGTGCCAGCAGACGCGGACAGGACAATGAGCAGTTCTTC.

V and J are TRBV27 and TRBJ1-1; D perhaps matches TRBD1 (6 bases). The V and J ends lost 4 bases and 4 bases respectively, with 13 bases between them. The germline gives CDR1 MNHEY, CDR2 SMNVEV (reference sequence). CDR3 length: 14 amino acids. CDR3 coding DNA: TGTGCCAGCAGTTCCTGGCAGGGGCGCACTGAAGCTTTCTTT. Its translation is CASSSWQGRTEAFF.

V usage is TRBV7-2 and J usage is TRBJ2-7; 7 bases map to TRBD2. The CDR3 totals 13 residues. The germline gives CDR1 SGHTA, CDR2 FQGNSA. V gave up 5 bases and J gave up 4 bases; unmatched junction bases: 5. The CDR3 loop is CASSPAAGYEQYF. CDR3 coding DNA: TGTGCCAGCAGCCCCGCAGCGGGGTACGAGCAGTACTTC. The full variable domain, rest sourced from reference TRBV7-2 and TRBJ2-7, is GAGVSQSPSNKVTEKGKDVELRCDPISGHTALYWYRQSLGQGLEFLIYFQGNSAPDKSGLPSDRFSAERTGGSVSTLTIQRTQQEDSAVYLCASSPAAGYEQYFGPGTRLTVT.

The chain recombines TRBV4-3 with TRBJ1-6; unclear D gene. The CDR3 consists of 14 residues. Per germline, CDR1 LGHNA and CDR2 YSLEER. Trimming took off 0 bases at V and 10 bases at J, with 10 bases between the two ends. The CDR3 sequence is CASSQEGGRSPLHF. In nucleotides, the CDR3 is TGCGCCAGCAGCCAAGAGGGCGGGCGATCACCCCTCCACTTT.

This chain joins TRBV7-2 and TRBJ2-1; D is possibly TRBD2 (6 bases). This CDR3 has 13 amino acids. The germline V gene encodes CDR1 SGHTA and CDR2 FQGNSA. V dropped 6 bases and J dropped 4 bases, with 10 bases sitting between them. For the CDR3, the DNA is TGTGCCAGCAGGCCCGGGGGATACAATGAGCAGTTCTTC. Translating it yields CASRPGGYNEQFF. The full variable domain, completed using reference TRBV7-2 and TRBJ2-1, is GAGVSQSPSNKVTEKGKDVELRCDPISGHTALYWYRQSLGQGLEFLIYFQGNSAPDKSGLPSDRFSAERTGGSVSTLTIQRTQQEDSAVYLCASRPGGYNEQFFGPGTRLTVL.

This clone was seen only once. The chain recombines TRBV4-3 with TRBJ2-7; the match to TRBD1 covers 8 bases. With V trimmed by 2 bases and J by 5 bases, 5 bases remained unmatched. Germline CDR1 and CDR2: LGHNA and YSLEER. This CDR3 has 14 amino acids. The CDR3 here is CASSQRTGTDEQYF. CDR3 nucleotide sequence: TGCGCCAGCAGCCAACGGACAGGGACTGACGAGCAGTACTTC.

This clone was recorded once. V is TRBV12-2 and J is TRBJ2-2; no DNA check was done on the table's D call, TRBD1. TRBV12-2 is listed as a pseudogene. This CDR3 contains 18 residues. CDR3 loop: CASRLTPLKQVITGELFF. As DNA, the CDR3 is TGTGCAAGTCGCTTAACCCCTCTCAAGCAGGTTATTACCGGGGAGCTGTTTTTT.

This rearrangement joins TRBV14 to TRBJ1-3; perhaps TRBD1 as D (5 bases). Per the germline V gene, CDR1 is SGHDN and CDR2 is FVKESK. CDR3 length: 16 amino acids. Deletions cut 2 bases from V and 0 bases from J, with 11 bases between. In DNA, the CDR3 is TGTGCCAGCAGCCAACAGACAGCGAGCTCTGGAAACACCATATATTTT. It yields the protein CASSQQTASSGNTIYF. Full variable domain (outside the CDR3, taken from reference TRBV14 and TRBJ1-3): EAGVTQFPSHSVIEKGQTVTLRCDPISGHDNLYWYRRVMGKEIKFLLHFVKESKQDESGMPNNRFLAERTGGTYSTLKVQPAELEDSGVYFCASSQQTASSGNTIYFGEGSWLTVV.

The V gene is TRBV7-9, the J gene TRBJ2-1; 9 nucleotides align to TRBD1. The CDR3 is 16 residues long. The J segment lost 0 bases and the V segment lost 5 bases, leaving 5 bases of the junction unmatched. Germline V gene data show CDR1 as SEHNR and CDR2 as FQNEAQ (reference sequence). The CDR3 region is CASSTPDRGSYNEQFF. In DNA, the CDR3 is TGTGCCAGCAGCACACCGGACAGGGGCTCCTACAATGAGCAGTTCTTC.

CDR3 DNA sequence: TGTGCCAGCAGCTTATCGGCTAGCGGCTTCCGCGAGCAGTACTTC. It encodes CASSLSASGFREQYF. The chain couples TRBV7-8 to TRBJ2-7, with 7 bases identical to TRBD2. The CDR3 loop spans 15 amino acids. V shed 2 bases and J 6 bases; nucleotides not matched to a gene: 10. Looked up from germline, CDR1 is SGHVS and CDR2 is FQNEAQ.

This clone was seen once. For the CDR3, the DNA is TGTGCCATCGGGGAGCGGGACAGGGTAACTGAAAAACTGTTTTTT. The encoded protein is CAIGERDRVTEKLFF. The V gene is TRBV10-3, the J gene TRBJ1-4; 9 bases align to TRBD1. With V trimmed by 8 bases and J by 7 bases, 11 bases remained unmatched. The CDR3 length is 15 residues. Germline assignment: CDR1 ENHRY and CDR2 SYGVKD.

The chain combines TRBV7-6 with TRBJ1-1; no reliable D call. V was cut by 1 base and J by 2 bases, with 5 bases left in between. Germline assignment: CDR1 SGHVS and CDR2 FNYEAQ. This CDR3 is built from 13 residues. The CDR3 sequence: CASSLGRNTEAFF. The CDR3 region has the DNA TGTGCCAGCAGCTTAGGCAGAAACACTGAAGCTTTCTTT.

The chain has TRBV5-8 and TRBJ2-7, with 7 bases identical to TRBD1. The V gene end was trimmed by 2 bases and the J gene end by 2 bases; junction bases not matched to a gene: 4. CDR3 length equals 14 residues. CDR1 is SGHTS and CDR2 is YDEGEE in the germline V gene. The CDR3: CASSLRDSPYEQYF. The CDR3 coding sequence is TGTGCCAGCAGCTTAAGGGACAGCCCCTACGAGCAGTACTTC.

V and J are TRBV7-9 and TRBJ2-7; 7 bases are shared with TRBD2. V was clipped by 8 bases and J by 0 bases; unmatched bases: 7. CDR3 length equals 14 residues. CDR1 SEHNR and CDR2 FQNEAQ come from the germline V gene (reference sequence). CDR3 sequence reads: CASFSASGSYEQYF. The CDR3 DNA sequence: TGTGCCAGCTTCTCGGCTAGCGGCTCCTACGAGCAGTACTTC.

This chain joins TRBV5-6 and TRBJ2-6; D is possibly TRBD1 (6 bases). This CDR3 contains 16 residues. Trimming stripped 1 base from V and 1 base from J, with 9 bases between. CDR1 is SGHDT and CDR2 is YYEEEE in the germline V gene. CDR3 in amino acids: CASSLPRGSGANVLTF. CDR3 DNA sequence: TGTGCCAGCAGCTTGCCCAGGGGATCTGGGGCCAACGTCCTGACTTTC.

This chain links TRBV15 with TRBJ1-6; 7 bases align to TRBD1. V lost 3 bases to trimming and J lost 6 bases; unmatched junction nucleotides: 5. CDR1 is LNHNV, CDR2 YYDKDF, per germline (reference sequence). The CDR3 extends over 15 amino acids. The CDR3 sequence is CATSSNRGGNSPLHF. The DNA of the CDR3 is TGTGCCACCAGCAGTAACAGGGGTGGTAATTCACCCCTCCACTTT.

The chain links TRBV6-1 to TRBJ1-2; D is uncertain. The V gene's germline CDR1 is MNHNS and CDR2 SASEGT. The length of the CDR3 is 13 residues. V gave up 3 bases and J gave up 4 bases, with 9 bases separating them. The CDR3 region has the DNA TGTGCCAGCAGTGAGGGCAGTGTCTATGGCTACACCTTC. This translates into CASSEGSVYGYTF.

The chain employs TRBV19 and TRBJ2-5; TRBD1 matches 8 bases. The J segment lost 1 base and the V segment lost 3 bases, leaving 4 bases of the junction unmatched. Germline V lookup: CDR1 LNHDA, CDR2 SQIVND (reference sequence). CDR3 size: 15 residues. The CDR3 DNA reads as TGTGCCAGTAGTATCAACAGGGGGACCCAAGAGACCCAGTACTTC. It codes for CASSINRGTQETQYF.

This clone was seen a single time. The gene calls are TRBV19 and TRBJ1-4; possible D gene TRBD1, 6 bases. With 3 bases removed from V and 5 bases from J, the gap between germline ends came to 13 bases. CDR1 is LNHDA, CDR2 SQIVND, per germline (reference sequence). The CDR3 runs 15 residues. The CDR3: CASSILGQGNEKLFF. The CDR3 DNA sequence: TGTGCCAGTAGTATTCTGGGGCAGGGGAATGAAAAACTGTTTTTT.

This clone was recorded only once. The CDR3 loop is CASSLGGQNYGYTF. For the CDR3, the DNA is TGTGCCAGCAGCTTAGGAGGACAGAACTATGGCTACACCTTC. The chain carries TRBV13 and TRBJ1-2; D is possibly TRBD1 (6 bases). The ends were cut back, 0 bases at V and 2 bases at J, with 7 bases in the middle. Germline V CDR1 and CDR2: PRHDT, FYEKMQ (reference sequence). The CDR3 sequence is 14 residues long.

This chain links TRBV5-1 with TRBJ2-7; 7 bases are shared with TRBD2. Losses at the gene ends were 3 bases for V and 6 bases for J; bases not matched to a gene: 6. The CDR3 is 13 amino acids. Germline-derived CDR1 and CDR2 are SGHRS and YFSETQ. CDR3 nucleotides: TGCGCCAGCAGCTGGGGACCGGGAGGCGAGCAGTACTTC. Its translation: CASSWGPGGEQYF.

V usage is TRBV6-5 and J usage is TRBJ2-2, with D perhaps TRBD1 (6 bases). The CDR3 is made up of 14 amino acids. V dropped 7 bases and J dropped 6 bases, with 15 bases sitting between them. Per germline, CDR1 MNHEY and CDR2 SVGAGI. The CDR3 coding sequence is TGTGCCAGCAACCACCAAACAGGGTCCGGGGAGCTGTTTTTT. It is translated as CASNHQTGSGELFF.